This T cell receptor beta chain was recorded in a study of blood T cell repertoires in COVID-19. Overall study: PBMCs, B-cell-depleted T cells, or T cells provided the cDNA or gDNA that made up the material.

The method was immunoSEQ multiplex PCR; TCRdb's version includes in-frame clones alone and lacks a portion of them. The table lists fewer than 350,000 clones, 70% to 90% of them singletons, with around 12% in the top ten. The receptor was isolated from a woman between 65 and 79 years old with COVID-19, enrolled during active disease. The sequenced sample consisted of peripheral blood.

Here the CDR3 reads CAWSVQVNYGYTF. CDR3 coding DNA: TGTGCCTGGAGTGTTCAGGTTAACTATGGCTACACCTTC. The chain employs TRBV30 and TRBJ1-2, with no clear D. The CDR3 extends over 13 amino acids. Germline CDR1 is GTSNPN and CDR2 is SVGIG (reference sequence). Trimming took 0 bases from V and 1 from J, leaving 6 bases between them.